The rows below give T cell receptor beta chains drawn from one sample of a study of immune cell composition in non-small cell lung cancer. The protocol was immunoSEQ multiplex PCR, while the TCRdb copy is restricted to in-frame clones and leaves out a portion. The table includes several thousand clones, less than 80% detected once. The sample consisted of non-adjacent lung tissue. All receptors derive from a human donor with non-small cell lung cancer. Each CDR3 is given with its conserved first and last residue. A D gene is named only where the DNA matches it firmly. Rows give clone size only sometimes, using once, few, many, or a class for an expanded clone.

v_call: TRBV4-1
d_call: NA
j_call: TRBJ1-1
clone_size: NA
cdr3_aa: CASSQDRGNEAFF
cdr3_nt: TGCGCCAGCAGCCAAGATCGAGGGAATGAAGCTTTCTTT

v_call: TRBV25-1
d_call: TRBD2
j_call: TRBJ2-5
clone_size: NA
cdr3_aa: CASSWPGGGETQYF
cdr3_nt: TGTGCCAGCAGTTGGCCGGGGGGAGGAGAGACCCAGTACTTC

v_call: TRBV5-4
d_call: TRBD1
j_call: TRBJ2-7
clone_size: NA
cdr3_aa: CASSSPGQGIYEQYF
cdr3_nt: TGTGCCAGCAGCTCCCCGGGACAGGGGATTTACGAGCAGTACTTC

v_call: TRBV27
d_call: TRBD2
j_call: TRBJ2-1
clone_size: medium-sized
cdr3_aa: CASSSPGLASNEQFF
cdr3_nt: TGTGCCAGCAGTTCCCCGGGACTAGCCTCCAATGAGCAGTTCTTC

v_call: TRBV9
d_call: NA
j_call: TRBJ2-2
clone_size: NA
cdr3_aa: CASSVGSLGAGELFF
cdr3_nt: TGTGCCAGCAGCGTAGGGAGTTTAGGAGCGGGGGAGCTGTTTTTT

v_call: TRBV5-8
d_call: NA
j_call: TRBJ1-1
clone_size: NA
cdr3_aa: CASTDKMNTEAFF
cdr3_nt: TGTGCCAGCACGGACAAGATGAACACTGAAGCTTTCTTT

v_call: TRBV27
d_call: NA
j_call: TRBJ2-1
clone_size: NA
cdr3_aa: CASSLSEQGMGFYNEQFF
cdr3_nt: TGTGCCAGCAGTTTATCCGAACAGGGTATGGGATTCTACAATGAGCAGTTCTTC

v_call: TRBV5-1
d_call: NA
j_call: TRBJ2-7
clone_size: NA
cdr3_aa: CASSHAGAQDEQYF
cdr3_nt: TGCGCCAGCAGCCACGCTGGGGCGCAGGACGAGCAGTACTTC

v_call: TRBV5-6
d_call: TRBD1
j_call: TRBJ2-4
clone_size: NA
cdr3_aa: CASSWDRAQNIQYF
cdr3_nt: TGTGCCAGCAGCTGGGACAGGGCCCAAAACATTCAGTACTTC

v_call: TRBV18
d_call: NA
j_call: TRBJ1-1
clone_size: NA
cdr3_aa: CASSPRRGSGTEAFF
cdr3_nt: TGTGCCAGCTCACCACGTCGAGGGAGTGGCACTGAAGCTTTCTTT

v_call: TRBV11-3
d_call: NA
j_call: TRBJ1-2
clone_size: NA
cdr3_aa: CASSLGVTGEGYTF
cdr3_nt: TGTGCCAGCAGCTTGGGGGTGACGGGGGAGGGCTACACCTTC

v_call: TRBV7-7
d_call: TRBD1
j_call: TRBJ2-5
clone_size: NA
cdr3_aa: CASSLGQGGGQETQYF
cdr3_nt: TGTGCCAGCAGCCTGGGACAGGGAGGGGGCCAAGAGACCCAGTACTTC

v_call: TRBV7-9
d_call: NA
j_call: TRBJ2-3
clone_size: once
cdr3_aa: CASSHQTDSSTDTQYF
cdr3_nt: TGTGCCAGCAGTCATCAAACCGACAGTAGCACAGATACGCAGTATTTT

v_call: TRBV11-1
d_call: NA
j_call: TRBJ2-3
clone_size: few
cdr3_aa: CASSLARAGAGTDTQYF
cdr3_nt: TGTGCCAGCAGCTTAGCTCGGGCGGGGGCCGGCACAGATACGCAGTATTTT

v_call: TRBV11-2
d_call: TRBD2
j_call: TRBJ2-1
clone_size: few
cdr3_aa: CASRSGLAGGDEQFF
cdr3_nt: TGTGCCAGCAGATCGGGACTAGCAGGCGGGGATGAGCAGTTCTTC

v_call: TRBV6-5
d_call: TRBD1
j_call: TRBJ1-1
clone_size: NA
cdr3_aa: CASSYWGTGGGWAFF
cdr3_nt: TGTGCCAGCAGTTACTGGGGGACAGGGGGCGGGTGGGCTTTCTTT

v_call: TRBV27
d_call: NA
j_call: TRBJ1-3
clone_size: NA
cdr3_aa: CASRPLQGSSGNTIYF
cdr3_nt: TGTGCCAGCAGACCGCTTCAGGGGAGCTCTGGAAACACCATATATTTT

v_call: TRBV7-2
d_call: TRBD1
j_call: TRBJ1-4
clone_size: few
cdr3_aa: CASTLTGARQLFF
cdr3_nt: TGTGCCAGCACCCTTACAGGGGCACGTCAACTGTTTTTT

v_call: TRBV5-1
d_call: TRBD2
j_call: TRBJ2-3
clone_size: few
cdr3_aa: CASRPSGGAGDTQYF
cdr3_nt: TGCGCCAGCAGACCTAGCGGGGGGGCGGGAGATACGCAGTATTTT

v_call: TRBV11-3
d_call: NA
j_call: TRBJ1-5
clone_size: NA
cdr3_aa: CASSPSTPVGTQHF
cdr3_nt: TGTGCCAGCAGCCCTAGCACCCCTGTTGGGACCCAGCATTTT

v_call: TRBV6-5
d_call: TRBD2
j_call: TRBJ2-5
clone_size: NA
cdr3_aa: CASSYQRGREETQYF
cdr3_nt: TGTGCCAGCAGTTACCAGCGGGGGCGGGAGGAGACCCAGTACTTC

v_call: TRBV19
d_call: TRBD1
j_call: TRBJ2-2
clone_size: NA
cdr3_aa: CASIKTGGNGELFF
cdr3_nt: TGTGCCAGTATCAAAACAGGGGGAAACGGGGAGCTGTTTTTT

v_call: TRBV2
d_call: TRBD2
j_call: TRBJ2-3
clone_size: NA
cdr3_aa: CASSWRGRRTDTQYF
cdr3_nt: TGTGCCAGCAGTTGGCGGGGGAGACGCACAGATACGCAGTATTTT

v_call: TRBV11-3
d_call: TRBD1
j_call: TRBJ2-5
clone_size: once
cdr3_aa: CASSRDSLSVEQYF
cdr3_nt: TGTGCCAGCAGCCGGGACAGCCTCTCGGTGGAGCAGTACTTC

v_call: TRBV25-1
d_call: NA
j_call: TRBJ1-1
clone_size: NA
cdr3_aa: CASSEPGANTEAFF
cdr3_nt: TGTGCCAGCAGTGAACCAGGGGCCAACACTGAAGCTTTCTTT

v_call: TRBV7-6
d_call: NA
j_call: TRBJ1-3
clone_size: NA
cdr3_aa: CASSLVVKGVGNTIYF
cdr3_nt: TGTGCCAGCAGCTTAGTGGTAAAGGGGGTCGGAAACACCATATATTTT

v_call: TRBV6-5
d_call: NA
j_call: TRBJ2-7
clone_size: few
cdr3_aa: CASYRPDSGEQYF
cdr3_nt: TGTGCCAGCTACAGGCCCGATTCAGGGGAGCAGTACTTC

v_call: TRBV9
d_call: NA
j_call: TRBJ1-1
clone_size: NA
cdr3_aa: CASSAKGGTEAFF
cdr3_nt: TGTGCCAGCAGCGCTAAAGGGGGCACTGAAGCTTTCTTT

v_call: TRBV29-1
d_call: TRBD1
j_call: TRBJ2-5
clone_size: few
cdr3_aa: CSVEAPGQRDGARETQYF
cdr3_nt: TGCAGCGTTGAGGCCCCGGGACAGAGGGACGGGGCCCGAGAGACCCAGTACTTC

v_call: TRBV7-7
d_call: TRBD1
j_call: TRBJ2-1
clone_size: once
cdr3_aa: CASSLGQGAEQFF
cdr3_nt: TGTGCTAGCAGCTTAGGACAGGGGGCTGAGCAGTTCTTC

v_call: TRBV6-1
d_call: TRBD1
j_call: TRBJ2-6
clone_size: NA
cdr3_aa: CASSDLTGGSSGANVLTF
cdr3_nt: TGTGCCAGCAGTGACTTGACAGGGGGCTCCTCTGGGGCCAACGTCCTGACTTTC

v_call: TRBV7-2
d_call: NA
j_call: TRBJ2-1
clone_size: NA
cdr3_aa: CASSFTGNGEQFF
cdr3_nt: TGTGCCAGCAGCTTTACAGGGAATGGTGAGCAGTTCTTC

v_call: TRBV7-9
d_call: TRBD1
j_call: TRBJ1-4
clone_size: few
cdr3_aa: CASSLGTGEKLFF
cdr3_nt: TGTGCCAGCAGCTTAGGGACAGGCGAAAAACTGTTTTTT

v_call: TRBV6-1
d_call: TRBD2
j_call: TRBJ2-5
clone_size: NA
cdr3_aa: CASSDGGGAETQYF
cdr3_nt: TGTGCCAGCAGTGATGGCGGGGGGGCGGAGACCCAGTACTTC

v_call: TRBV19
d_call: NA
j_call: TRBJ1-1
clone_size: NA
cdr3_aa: CASSITGVNTEAFF
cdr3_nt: TGTGCCAGTAGTATCACAGGCGTGAACACTGAAGCTTTCTTT